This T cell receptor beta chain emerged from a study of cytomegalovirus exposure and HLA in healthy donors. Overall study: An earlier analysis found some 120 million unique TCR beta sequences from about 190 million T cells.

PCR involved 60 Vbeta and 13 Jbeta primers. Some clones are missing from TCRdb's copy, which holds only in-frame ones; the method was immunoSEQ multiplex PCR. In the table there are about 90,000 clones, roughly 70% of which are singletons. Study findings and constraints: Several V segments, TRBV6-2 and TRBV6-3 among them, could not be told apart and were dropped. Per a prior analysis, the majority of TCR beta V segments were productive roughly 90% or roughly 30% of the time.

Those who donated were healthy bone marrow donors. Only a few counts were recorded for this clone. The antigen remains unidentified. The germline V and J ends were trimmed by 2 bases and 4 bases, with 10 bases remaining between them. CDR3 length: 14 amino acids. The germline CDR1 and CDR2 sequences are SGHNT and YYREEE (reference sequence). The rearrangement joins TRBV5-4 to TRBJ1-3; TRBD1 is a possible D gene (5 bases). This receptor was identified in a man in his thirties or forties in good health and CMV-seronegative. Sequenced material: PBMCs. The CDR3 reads CASSLWTSGNTIYF. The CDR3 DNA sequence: TGTGCCAGCAGCTTATGGACATCAGGAAACACCATATATTTT.